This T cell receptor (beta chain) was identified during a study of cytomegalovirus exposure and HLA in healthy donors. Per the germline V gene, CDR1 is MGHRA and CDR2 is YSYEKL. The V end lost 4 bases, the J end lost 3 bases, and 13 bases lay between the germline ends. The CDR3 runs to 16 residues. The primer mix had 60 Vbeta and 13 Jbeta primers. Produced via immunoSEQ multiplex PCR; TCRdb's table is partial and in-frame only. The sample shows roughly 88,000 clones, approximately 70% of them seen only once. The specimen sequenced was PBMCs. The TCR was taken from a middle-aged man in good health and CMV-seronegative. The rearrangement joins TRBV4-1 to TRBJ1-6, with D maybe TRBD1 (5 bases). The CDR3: CASSLLGDSYNSPLHF. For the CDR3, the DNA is TGCGCCAGCAGCCTGCTCGGCGACAGCTATAATTCACCCCTCCACTTT.